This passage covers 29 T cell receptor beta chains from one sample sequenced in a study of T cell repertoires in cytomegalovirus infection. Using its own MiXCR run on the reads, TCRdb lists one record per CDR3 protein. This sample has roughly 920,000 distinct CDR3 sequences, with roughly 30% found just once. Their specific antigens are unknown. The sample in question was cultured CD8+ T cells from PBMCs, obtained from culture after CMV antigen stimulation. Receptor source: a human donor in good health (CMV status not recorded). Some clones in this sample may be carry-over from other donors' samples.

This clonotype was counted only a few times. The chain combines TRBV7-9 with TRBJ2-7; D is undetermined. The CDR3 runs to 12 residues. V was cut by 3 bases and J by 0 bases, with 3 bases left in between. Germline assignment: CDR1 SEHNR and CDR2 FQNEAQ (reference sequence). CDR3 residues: CASSLTSYEQYV. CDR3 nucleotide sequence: TGTGCCAGCAGCTTGACCTCCTACGAGCAGTACGTC.

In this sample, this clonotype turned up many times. The CDR3 loop is CASSLGGVNIQYF. CDR3 nucleotides: TGTGCCAGCAGTTTAGGAGGGGTAAACATTCAGTACTTC. The chain has TRBV12-3 or TRBV12-4 and TRBJ2-4; D assignment may be TRBD1 or TRBD2 (5 bases each). V lost 1 base and J 6 bases, leaving 7 bases between the germline ends. There are 13 residues in the CDR3.

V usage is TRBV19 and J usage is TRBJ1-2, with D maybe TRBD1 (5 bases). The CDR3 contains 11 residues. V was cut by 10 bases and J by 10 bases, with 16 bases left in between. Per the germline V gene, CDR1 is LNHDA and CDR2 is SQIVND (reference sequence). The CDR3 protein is CATLRGVDYTF. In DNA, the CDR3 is TGTGCCACCCTGAGAGGGGTCGACTACACCTTC. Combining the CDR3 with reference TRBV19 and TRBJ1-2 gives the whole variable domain DGGITQSPKYLFRKEGQNVTLSCEQNLNHDAMYWYRQDPGQGLRLIYYSQIVNDFQKGDIAEGYSVSREKKESFPLTVTSAQKNPTAFYLCATLRGVDYTFGSGTRLTVV.

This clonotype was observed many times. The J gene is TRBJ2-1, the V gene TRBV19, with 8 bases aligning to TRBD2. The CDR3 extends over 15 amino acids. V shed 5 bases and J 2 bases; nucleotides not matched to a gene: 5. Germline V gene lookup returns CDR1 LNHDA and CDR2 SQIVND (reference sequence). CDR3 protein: CASSRRGGTYNEQFF. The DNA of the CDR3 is TGTGCCAGTAGTCGGCGCGGGGGGACCTACAATGAGCAGTTCTTC. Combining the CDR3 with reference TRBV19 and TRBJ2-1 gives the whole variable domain DGGITQSPKYLFRKEGQNVTLSCEQNLNHDAMYWYRQDPGQGLRLIYYSQIVNDFQKGDIAEGYSVSREKKESFPLTVTSAQKNPTAFYLCASSRRGGTYNEQFFGPGTRLTVL.

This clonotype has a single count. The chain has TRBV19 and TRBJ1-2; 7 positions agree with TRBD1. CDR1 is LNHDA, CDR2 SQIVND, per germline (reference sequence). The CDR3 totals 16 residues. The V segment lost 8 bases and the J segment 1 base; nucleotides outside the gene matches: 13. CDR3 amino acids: CASDSPGTADNYGYTF. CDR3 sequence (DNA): TGTGCCAGTGATTCACCCGGGACAGCGGATAACTATGGCTACACCTTC.

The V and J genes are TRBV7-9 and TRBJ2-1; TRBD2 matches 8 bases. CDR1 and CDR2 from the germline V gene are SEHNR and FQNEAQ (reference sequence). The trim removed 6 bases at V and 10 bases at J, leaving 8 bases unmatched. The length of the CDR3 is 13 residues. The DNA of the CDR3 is TGTGCCAGCAGGCTGGATCGGGGGGGAGAGCAGTTCTTC. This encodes CASRLDRGGEQFF.

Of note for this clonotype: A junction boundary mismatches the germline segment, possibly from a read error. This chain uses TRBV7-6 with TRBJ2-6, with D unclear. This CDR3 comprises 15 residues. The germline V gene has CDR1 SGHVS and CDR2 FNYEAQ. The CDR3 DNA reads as TGTGCCAGCAGCTTAATCATGTCTGCGGCCAACGTCCTGACTTTC. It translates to CASSLIMSAANVLTF.

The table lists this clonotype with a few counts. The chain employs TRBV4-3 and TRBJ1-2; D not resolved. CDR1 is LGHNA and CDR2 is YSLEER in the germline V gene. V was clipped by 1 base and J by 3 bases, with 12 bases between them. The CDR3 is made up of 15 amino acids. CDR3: CASSQGGGPYYGYTF. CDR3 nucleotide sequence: TGCGCCAGCAGCCAAGGTGGAGGGCCCTACTATGGCTACACCTTC.

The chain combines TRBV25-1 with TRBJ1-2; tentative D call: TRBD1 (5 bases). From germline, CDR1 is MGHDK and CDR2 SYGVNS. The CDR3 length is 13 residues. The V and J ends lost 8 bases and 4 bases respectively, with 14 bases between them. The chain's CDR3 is CASGLGEAYGYTF. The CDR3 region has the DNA TGTGCCAGCGGGTTGGGGGAGGCCTATGGCTACACCTTC.

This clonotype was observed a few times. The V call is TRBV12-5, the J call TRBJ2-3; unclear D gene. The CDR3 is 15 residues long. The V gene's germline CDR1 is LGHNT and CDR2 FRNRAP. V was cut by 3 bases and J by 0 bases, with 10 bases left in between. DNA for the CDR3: TGTGCTAGTGGTTTTGTACCAGGTAGCACAGATACGCAGTATTTT. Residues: CASGFVPGSTDTQYF.

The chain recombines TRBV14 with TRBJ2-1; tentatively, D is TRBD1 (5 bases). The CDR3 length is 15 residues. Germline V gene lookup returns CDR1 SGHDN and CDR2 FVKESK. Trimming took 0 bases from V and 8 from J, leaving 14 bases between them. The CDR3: CASSQENLRGDEQFF. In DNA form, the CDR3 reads TGTGCCAGCAGCCAAGAGAACCTTAGGGGCGATGAGCAGTTCTTC.

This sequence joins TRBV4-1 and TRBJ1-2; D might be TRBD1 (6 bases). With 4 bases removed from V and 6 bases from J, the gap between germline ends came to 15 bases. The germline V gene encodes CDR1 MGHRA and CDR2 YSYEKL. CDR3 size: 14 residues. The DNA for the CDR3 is TGCGCCAGCAGCCCTCTGAGGACAGATGATGGCTACACCTTC. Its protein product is CASSPLRTDDGYTF.

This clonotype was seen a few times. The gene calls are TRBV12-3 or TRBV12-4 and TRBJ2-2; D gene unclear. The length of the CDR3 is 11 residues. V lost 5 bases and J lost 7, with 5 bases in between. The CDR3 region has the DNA TGTGCCAGCAGTCCGGACGGGGAGCTGTTTTTT. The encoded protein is CASSPDGELFF.

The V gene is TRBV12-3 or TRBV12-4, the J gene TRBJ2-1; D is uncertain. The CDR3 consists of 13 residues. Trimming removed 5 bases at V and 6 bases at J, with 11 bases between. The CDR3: CASSPLAANEQFF. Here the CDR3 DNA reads TGTGCCAGCAGTCCGCTGGCGGCCAATGAGCAGTTCTTC.

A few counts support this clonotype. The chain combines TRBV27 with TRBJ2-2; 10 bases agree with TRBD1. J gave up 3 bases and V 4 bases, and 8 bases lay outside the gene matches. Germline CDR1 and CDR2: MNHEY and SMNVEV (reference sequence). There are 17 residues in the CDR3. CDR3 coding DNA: TGTGCCAGCAGTTCGATTAGGACAGGGGGATACACCGGGGAGCTGTTTTTT. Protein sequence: CASSSIRTGGYTGELFF.

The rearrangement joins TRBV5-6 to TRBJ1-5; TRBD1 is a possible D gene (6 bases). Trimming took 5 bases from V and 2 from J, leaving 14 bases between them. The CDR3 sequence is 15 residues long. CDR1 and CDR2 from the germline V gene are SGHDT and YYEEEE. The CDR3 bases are TGTGCCAGCAGTTTTGGACAGAATGGCAATCAGCCCCAGCATTTT. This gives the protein CASSFGQNGNQPQHF.

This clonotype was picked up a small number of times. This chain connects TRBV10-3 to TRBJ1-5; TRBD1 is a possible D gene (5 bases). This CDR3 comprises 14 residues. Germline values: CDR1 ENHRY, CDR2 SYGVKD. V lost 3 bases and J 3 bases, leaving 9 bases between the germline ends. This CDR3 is CAISDRGPNQPQHF. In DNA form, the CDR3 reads TGTGCCATCAGTGATAGGGGTCCCAATCAGCCCCAGCATTTT.

CDR3 nucleotides: TGTGCTCTCGCGGACAGGGTAGGCTACACCTTC. Its protein product is CALADRVGYTF. V and J are TRBV7-8 and TRBJ1-2; 8 nucleotides match TRBD1. This CDR3 has 11 amino acids. Germline V lookup: CDR1 SGHVS, CDR2 FQNEAQ.

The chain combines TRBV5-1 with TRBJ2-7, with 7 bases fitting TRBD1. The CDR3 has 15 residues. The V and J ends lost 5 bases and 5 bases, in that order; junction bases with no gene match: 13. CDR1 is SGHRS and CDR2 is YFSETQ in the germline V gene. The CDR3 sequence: CASRRTGRLFDEQYF. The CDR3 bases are TGCGCCAGCAGACGGACAGGAAGACTTTTCGACGAGCAGTACTTC.

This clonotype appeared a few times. CDR3 nucleotide sequence: TGTGCCAGCGAGGGACAGGGGGCAGGTTACGAGCAGTACTTC. It specifies CASEGQGAGYEQYF. The J gene is TRBJ2-7, the V gene TRBV12-3 or TRBV12-4, with 12 nucleotides matching TRBD1. This CDR3 spans 14 amino acids. The V and J ends lost 8 bases and 4 bases, in that order; junction bases with no gene match: 6.

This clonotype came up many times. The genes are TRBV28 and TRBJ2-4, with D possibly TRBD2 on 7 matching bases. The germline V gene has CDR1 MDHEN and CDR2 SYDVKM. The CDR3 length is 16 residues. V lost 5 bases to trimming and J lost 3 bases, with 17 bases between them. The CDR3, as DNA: TGTGCCAGCAGTCCTCTCCCGGGGGGCGGCAAAAACATTCAGTACTTC. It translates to CASSPLPGGGKNIQYF.

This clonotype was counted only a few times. CDR3 sequence reads: CSPHQGEAFF. Here the CDR3 DNA reads TGCAGTCCACATCAGGGGGAAGCTTTCTTT. V and J are TRBV20-1 and TRBJ1-1; maybe TRBD1 (6 bases). From germline, CDR1 is DFQATT and CDR2 SNEGSKA (reference sequence). V lost 8 bases to trimming and J lost 8 bases, with 12 bases between them. The CDR3 sequence is 10 residues long.

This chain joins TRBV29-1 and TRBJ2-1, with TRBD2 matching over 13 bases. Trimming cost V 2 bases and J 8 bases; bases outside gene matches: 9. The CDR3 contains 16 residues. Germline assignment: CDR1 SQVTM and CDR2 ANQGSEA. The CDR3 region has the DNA TGCAGCGTTGAATTCACTAGCGGGGGGGAATTCTATGAGCAGTTCTTC. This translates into CSVEFTSGGEFYEQFF.

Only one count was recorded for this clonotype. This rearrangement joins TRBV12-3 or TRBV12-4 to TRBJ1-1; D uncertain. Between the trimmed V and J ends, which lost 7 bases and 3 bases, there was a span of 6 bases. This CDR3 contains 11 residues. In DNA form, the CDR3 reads TGTGCCAGCATAATGCACACTGAAGCTTTCTTT. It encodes CASIMHTEAFF.

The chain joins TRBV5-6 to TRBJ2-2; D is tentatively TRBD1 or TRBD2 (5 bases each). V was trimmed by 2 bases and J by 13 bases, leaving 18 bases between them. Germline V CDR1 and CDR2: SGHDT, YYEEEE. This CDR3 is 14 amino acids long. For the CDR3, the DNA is TGTGCCAGCAGCTTCGGGACCCTCTTGGGTGGGCTGTTTTTT. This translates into CASSFGTLLGGLFF.

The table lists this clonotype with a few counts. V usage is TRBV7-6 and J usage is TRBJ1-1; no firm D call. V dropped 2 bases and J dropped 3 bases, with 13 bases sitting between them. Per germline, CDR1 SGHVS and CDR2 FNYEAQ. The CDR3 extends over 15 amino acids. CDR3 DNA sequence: TGTGCCAGCAGCTTAAATTACCTCTTGTACACTGAAGCTTTCTTT. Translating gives CASSLNYLLYTEAFF.

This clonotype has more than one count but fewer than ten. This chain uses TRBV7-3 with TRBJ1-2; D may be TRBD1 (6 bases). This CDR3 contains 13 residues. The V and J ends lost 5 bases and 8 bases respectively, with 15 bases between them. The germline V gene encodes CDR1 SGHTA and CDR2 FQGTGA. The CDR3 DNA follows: TGTGCCAGCAGCGCCACAGGGACGGACGGCTACACCTTC. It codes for CASSATGTDGYTF.

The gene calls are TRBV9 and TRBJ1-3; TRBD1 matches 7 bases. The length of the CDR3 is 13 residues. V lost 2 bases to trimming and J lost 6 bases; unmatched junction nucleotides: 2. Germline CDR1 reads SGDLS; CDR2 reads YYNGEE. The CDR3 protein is CASSVQGVNTIYF. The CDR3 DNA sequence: TGTGCCAGCAGCGTGCAGGGGGTAAACACCATATATTTT.

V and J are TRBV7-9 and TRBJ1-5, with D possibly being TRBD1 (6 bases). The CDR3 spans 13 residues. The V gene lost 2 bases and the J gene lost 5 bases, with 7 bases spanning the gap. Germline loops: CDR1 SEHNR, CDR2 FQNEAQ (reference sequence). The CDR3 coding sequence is TGTGCCAGCAGCTTAAGGACAGATCAGCCCCAGCATTTT. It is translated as CASSLRTDQPQHF.